The rows below give T cell receptor beta chains drawn from one sample of a study of PD-L1 blockade in urothelial cancer. Assay used: immunoSEQ multiplex PCR; TCRdb lists only in-frame clones, some missing. The sample contains about 87,000 clones, roughly 89% of which appear only once. The material was PBMCs, obtained around atezolizumab (anti-PD-L1) treatment. These receptor sequences come from a man aged 55 to 70 with urothelial cancer. The CDR3 runs from the conserved cysteine through the conserved F or W. D genes are given only for firm matches. Some rows have no size entry. The others give once, few or many, or a class for an expanded clone.

>once|TRBJ2-3|-|TRBV7-8
TGTGCCAGCAGCCCCCGACCGCGGGGAACGACAGATACGCAGTATTTT
CASSPRPRGTTDTQYF
>-|TRBJ1-1|-|TRBV7-9
TGTGCCAGCAGCTTAGTCCCTCCGGGAGGTACCACTGAAGCTTTCTTT
CASSLVPPGGTTEAFF
>-|TRBJ1-4|-|TRBV4-1
TGCGCCAGCAGCCAAGAAATTTCGCTATTTTCTGGAAAACTGTTTTTT
CASSQEISLFSGKLFF
>-|TRBJ2-7|TRBD2|TRBV7-2
TGTGCCAGCAGCGGCGGGACTAGTTCGCTCGAGCAGTACTTC
CASSGGTSSLEQYF
>-|TRBJ1-6|-|TRBV7-6
TGTGCCAGCAGCTTAACACAGAATAATTCACCCCTCCACTTT
CASSLTQNNSPLHF
>-|TRBJ1-2|TRBD1|TRBV10-3
TGTGCCGCCCAGGGGGCCGCAAACTATGGCTACACCTTC
CAAQGAANYGYTF
>-|TRBJ2-5|-|TRBV28
TGTGCCAGCAGTTTAGGGCATCAAGAGACCCAGTACTTC
CASSLGHQETQYF
>-|TRBJ2-1|-|TRBV7-2
TGTGCCAGCAGCTTAGGGCGGAATGAGCAGTTCTTC
CASSLGRNEQFF
>-|TRBJ2-1|TRBD2|TRBV28
TGTGCCACCGATTCCTTAGGGACTAGCGGAAGTGAGCAGTTCTTC
CATDSLGTSGSEQFF
>-|TRBJ2-7|-|TRBV7-2
TGTGCCAGCAGCTTAGCGCCGGACGGAGGCTACGAGCAGTACTTC
CASSLAPDGGYEQYF
>-|TRBJ2-4|-|TRBV4-2
TGTGCCAGCAGCCAAGAGTATCTAGCCAAAAACATTCAGTACTTC
CASSQEYLAKNIQYF
>-|TRBJ1-4|-|TRBV19
TGTGCCAGTAGTATTGGAGGGCAGCGTGAAAAACTGTTTTTT
CASSIGGQREKLFF
>-|TRBJ2-5|-|TRBV9
TGTGCCAGCAGCGTAGCAACTCAAGAGACCCAGTACTTC
CASSVATQETQYF
>-|TRBJ1-4|TRBD1|TRBV7-8
TGTGCCAGCAGCCGCGCACAGGGGGCAGCTAATGAAAAACTGTTTTTT
CASSRAQGAANEKLFF
>-|TRBJ2-1|TRBD2|TRBV11-3
TGTGCCAGCAGCCCGGGACTAGCGGGTTCCAATGAGCAGTTCTTC
CASSPGLAGSNEQFF